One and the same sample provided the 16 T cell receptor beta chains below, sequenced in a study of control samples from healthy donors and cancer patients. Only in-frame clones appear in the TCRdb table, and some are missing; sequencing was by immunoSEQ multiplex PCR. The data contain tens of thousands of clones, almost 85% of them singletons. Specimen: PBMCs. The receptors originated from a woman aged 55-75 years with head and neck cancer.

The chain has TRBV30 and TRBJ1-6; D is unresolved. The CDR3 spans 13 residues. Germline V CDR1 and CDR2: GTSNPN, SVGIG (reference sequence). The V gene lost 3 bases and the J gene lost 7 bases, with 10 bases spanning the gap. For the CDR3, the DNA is TGTGCCTGGAGGTTATTAGGGAATTCACCCCTCCACTTT. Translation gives CAWRLLGNSPLHF.

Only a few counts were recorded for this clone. The CDR3 sequence is CASSSRESSYNEQFF. The CDR3 coding sequence is TGTGCCAGCAGCTCCAGGGAGAGCTCCTACAATGAGCAGTTCTTC. The chain has TRBV7-2 and TRBJ2-1; D possibly uses TRBD1 or TRBD2 (5 bases each). This CDR3 is 15 amino acids long. Germline CDR1 SGHTA, CDR2 FQGNSA. The V end lost 4 bases, the J end lost 0 bases, and 10 bases lay between the germline ends. The whole variable domain, remainder taken from reference TRBV7-2 and TRBJ2-1, is GAGVSQSPSNKVTEKGKDVELRCDPISGHTALYWYRQSLGQGLEFLIYFQGNSAPDKSGLPSDRFSAERTGGSVSTLTIQRTQQEDSAVYLCASSSRESSYNEQFFGPGTRLTVL.

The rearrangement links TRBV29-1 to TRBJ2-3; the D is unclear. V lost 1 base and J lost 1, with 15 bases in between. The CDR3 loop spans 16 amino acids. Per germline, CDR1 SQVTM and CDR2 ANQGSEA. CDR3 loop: CSVEGDQEMGTDTQYF. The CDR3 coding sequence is TGCAGCGTTGAAGGCGATCAGGAGATGGGCACAGATACGCAGTATTTT.

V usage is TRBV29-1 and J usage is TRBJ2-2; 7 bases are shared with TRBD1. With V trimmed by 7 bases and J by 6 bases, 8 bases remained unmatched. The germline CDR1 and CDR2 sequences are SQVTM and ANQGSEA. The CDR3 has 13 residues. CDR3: CSGAGTVAGELFF. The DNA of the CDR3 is TGCAGCGGCGCCGGGACAGTTGCCGGGGAGCTGTTTTTT.

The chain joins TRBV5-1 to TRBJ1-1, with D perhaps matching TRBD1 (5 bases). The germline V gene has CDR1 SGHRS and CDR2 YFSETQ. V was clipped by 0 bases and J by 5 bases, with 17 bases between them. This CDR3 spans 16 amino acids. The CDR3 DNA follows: TGCGCCAGCAGCTTGGTGGGAGGGCAGGGAAGGACTGAAGCTTTCTTT. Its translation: CASSLVGGQGRTEAFF. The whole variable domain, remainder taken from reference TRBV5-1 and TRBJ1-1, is KAGVTQTPRYLIKTRGQQVTLSCSPISGHRSVSWYQQTPGQGLQFLFEYFSETQRNKGNFPGRFSGRQFSNSRSEMNVSTLELGDSALYLCASSLVGGQGRTEAFFGQGTRLTVV.

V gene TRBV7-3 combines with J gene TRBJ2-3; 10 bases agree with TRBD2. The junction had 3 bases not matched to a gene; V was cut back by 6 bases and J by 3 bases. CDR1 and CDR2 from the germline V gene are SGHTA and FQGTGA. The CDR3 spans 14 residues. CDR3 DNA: TGTGCCAGCAGTCGGACTAGCGGAACAGATACGCAGTATTTT. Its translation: CASSRTSGTDTQYF. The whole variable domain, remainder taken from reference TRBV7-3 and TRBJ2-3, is GAGVSQTPSNKVTEKGKYVELRCDPISGHTALYWYRQSLGQGPEFLIYFQGTGAADDSGLPNDRFFAVRPEGSVSTLKIQRTERGDSAVYLCASSRTSGTDTQYFGPGTRLTVL.

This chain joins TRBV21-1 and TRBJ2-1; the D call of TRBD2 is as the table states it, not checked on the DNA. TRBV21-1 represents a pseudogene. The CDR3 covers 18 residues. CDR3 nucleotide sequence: TGTGCCAGCAGCAAAGTAGTAGGAGGGCCCTCGGGGTGCAATGAGCAGTTCTTC. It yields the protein CASSKVVGGPSGCNEQFF.

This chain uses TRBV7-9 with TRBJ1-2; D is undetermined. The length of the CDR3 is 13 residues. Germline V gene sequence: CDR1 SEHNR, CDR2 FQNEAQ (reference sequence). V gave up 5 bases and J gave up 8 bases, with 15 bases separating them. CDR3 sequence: CASSNDDPGGYTF. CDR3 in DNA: TGTGCCAGCAGCAACGACGATCCGGGGGGCTACACCTTC. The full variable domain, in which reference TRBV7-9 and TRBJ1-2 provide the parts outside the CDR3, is DTGVSQNPRHKITKRGQNVTFRCDPISEHNRLYWYRQTLGQGPEFLTYFQNEAQLEKSRLLSDRFSAERPKGSFSTLEIQRTEQGDSAMYLCASSNDDPGGYTFGSGTRLTVV.

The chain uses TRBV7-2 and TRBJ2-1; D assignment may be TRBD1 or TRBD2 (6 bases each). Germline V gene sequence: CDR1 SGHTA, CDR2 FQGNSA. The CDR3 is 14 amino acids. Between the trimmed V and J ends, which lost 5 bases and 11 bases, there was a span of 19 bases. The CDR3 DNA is TGTGCCAGCAGCCCGAAAGGGGGGCACCCACAGCAGTTCTTC. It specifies CASSPKGGHPQQFF.

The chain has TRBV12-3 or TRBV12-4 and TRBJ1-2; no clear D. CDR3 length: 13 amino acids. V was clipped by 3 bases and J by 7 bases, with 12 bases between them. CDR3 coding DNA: TGTGCCAGCAGTTTCAATGACGGTTCTGGCTACACCTTC. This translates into CASSFNDGSGYTF.

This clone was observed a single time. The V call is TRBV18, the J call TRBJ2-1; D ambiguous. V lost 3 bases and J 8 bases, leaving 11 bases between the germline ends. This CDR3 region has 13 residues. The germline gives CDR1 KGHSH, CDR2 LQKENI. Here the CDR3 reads CASSPRIGDEQFF. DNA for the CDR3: TGTGCCAGCTCACCCCGAATTGGTGATGAGCAGTTCTTC. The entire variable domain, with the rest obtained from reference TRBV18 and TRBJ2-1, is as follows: NAGVMQNPRHLVRRRGQEARLRCSPMKGHSHVYWYRQLPEEGLKFMVYLQKENIIDESGMPKERFSAEFPKEGPSILRIQQVVRGDSAAYFCASSPRIGDEQFFGPGTRLTVL.

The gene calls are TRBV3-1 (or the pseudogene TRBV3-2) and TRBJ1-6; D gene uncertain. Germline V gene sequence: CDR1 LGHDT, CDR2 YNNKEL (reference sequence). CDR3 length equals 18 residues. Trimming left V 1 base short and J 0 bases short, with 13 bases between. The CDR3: CASSQGTTAGSYNSPLHF. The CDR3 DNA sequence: TGTGCCAGCAGCCAAGGGACCACAGCTGGCTCCTATAATTCACCCCTCCACTTT.

The CDR3: CASSQESVLNGYTF. CDR3 DNA: TGCGCCAGCAGCCAAGAGTCAGTCCTAAATGGCTACACCTTC. The chain employs TRBV4-1 and TRBJ1-2; D is unclear. Germline-derived CDR1 and CDR2 are MGHRA and YSYEKL. V was pared by 0 bases and J by 6 bases, with 11 bases between. The CDR3 totals 14 residues.

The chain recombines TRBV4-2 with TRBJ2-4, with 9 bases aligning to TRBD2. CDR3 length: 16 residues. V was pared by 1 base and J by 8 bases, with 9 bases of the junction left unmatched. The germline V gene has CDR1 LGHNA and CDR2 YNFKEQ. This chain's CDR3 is CASSQGTGGGEHIQYF. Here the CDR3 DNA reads TGTGCCAGCAGCCAAGGAACGGGCGGGGGGGAACACATTCAGTACTTC.

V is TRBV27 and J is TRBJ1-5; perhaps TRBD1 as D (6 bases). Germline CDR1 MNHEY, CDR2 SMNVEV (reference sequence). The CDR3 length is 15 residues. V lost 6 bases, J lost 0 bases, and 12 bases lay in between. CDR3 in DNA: TGTGCCAGCAGGGCCGGGGGCCCTAGCAATCAGCCCCAGCATTTT. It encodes CASRAGGPSNQPQHF.

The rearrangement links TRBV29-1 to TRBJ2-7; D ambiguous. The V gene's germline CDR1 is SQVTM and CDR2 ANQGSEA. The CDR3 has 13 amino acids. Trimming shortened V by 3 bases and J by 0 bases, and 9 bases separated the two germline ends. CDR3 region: CSVDDTDSYEQYF. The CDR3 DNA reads TGCAGCGTTGACGACACGGACTCCTACGAGCAGTACTTC.